These 24 T cell receptor beta chains share one sample of origin, sequenced in a study of cytomegalovirus exposure and HLA in healthy donors. The PCR ran on 60 Vbeta and 13 Jbeta primers. Sequencing used immunoSEQ multiplex PCR; TCRdb keeps in-frame clones, though not all of them. The data show 210,000 or so clones, about 83% seen once. The specimen sequenced was PBMCs. These receptors were taken from a girl aged 5-17 years in good health and CMV-seronegative.

Regarding this clone: Sequence at one end of the junction differs from germline and may be a read error. V is TRBV19 and J is TRBJ2-6, with 7 bases matching TRBD1. In germline, CDR1 is LNHDA, CDR2 SQIVND (reference sequence). The CDR3 is 16 residues long. CDR3 bases: TGTGCCAGTCGGACAGGCCCGCGTTCTGGGGCCAACATCCTGACTTTC. It is translated as CASRTGPRSGANILTF. The variable domain in full, with the rest retrieved from reference TRBV19 and TRBJ2-6, is DGGITQSPKYLFRKEGQNVTLSCEQNLNHDAMYWYRQDPGQGLRLIYYSQIVNDFQKGDIAEGYSVSREKKESFPLTVTSAQKNPTAFYLCASRTGPRSGANILTFGAGSRLTVL.

The V gene is TRBV9, the J gene TRBJ2-3; 7 bases line up with TRBD1. The J segment lost 0 bases and the V segment lost 0 bases, leaving 1 base of the junction unmatched. CDR1 and CDR2 (germline): SGDLS, YYNGEE. CDR3 length: 15 amino acids. The CDR3 spells CASSVEGASTDTQYF. The CDR3 coding sequence is TGTGCCAGCAGCGTAGAGGGGGCGAGCACAGATACGCAGTATTTT.

In DNA form, the CDR3 reads TGTGCCAGCAGAACGGACAGACCTCATGAAGCTTTCTTT. This sequence encodes CASRTDRPHEAFF. V usage is TRBV27 and J usage is TRBJ1-1; possible D gene TRBD1, 6 bases. Looked up from germline, CDR1 is MNHEY and CDR2 is SMNVEV (reference sequence). V shed 6 bases and J shed 7 bases, with 15 bases lying between them. The CDR3 spans 13 residues.

This chain joins TRBV28 and TRBJ1-5, with 7 nucleotides matching TRBD1. The trim removed 6 bases at V and 0 bases at J, leaving 5 bases unmatched. This CDR3 has 15 residues. Germline V gene lookup returns CDR1 MDHEN and CDR2 SYDVKM. The DNA for the CDR3 is TGTGCCAGCAGCAATGGACAGGATAGCAATCAGCCCCAGCATTTT. It translates to CASSNGQDSNQPQHF. The entire variable domain, with the rest obtained from reference TRBV28 and TRBJ1-5, is as follows: DVKVTQSSRYLVKRTGEKVFLECVQDMDHENMFWYRQDPGLGLRLIYFSYDVKMKEKGDIPEGYSVSREKKERFSLILESASTNQTSMYLCASSNGQDSNQPQHFGDGTRLSIL.

This sequence joins TRBV19 and TRBJ1-4; 8 bases align to TRBD1. The CDR3 has 15 residues. Germline CDR1 reads LNHDA; CDR2 reads SQIVND (reference sequence). V was pared by 7 bases and J by 4 bases, with 8 bases of the junction left unmatched. DNA of the CDR3: TGTGCCAGTAAAAGATGGACAGGGAATAATGAAAAACTGTTTTTT. Translated: CASKRWTGNNEKLFF.

The chain links TRBV19 to TRBJ2-3; D is perhaps TRBD1 (6 bases). Germline V CDR1 and CDR2: LNHDA, SQIVND (reference sequence). The V end was cut by 3 bases, the J end by 6 bases, with 7 bases between. The CDR3 has 12 residues. The CDR3 protein is CASSIRGDTQYF. The DNA of the CDR3 is TGTGCCAGTAGTATTAGGGGGGATACGCAGTATTTT.

The chain is built from TRBV6-6 and TRBJ1-2; the D is unclear. V was shortened by 0 bases and J by 5 bases, with 10 bases between the two germline ends. The CDR3 consists of 14 residues. Germline V gene data show CDR1 as MNHNY and CDR2 as SVGAGI (reference sequence). The CDR3 DNA reads TGTGCCAGCAGTTACTCGTTGGAGGCGTATGGCTACACCTTC. It translates to CASSYSLEAYGYTF.

The rearrangement uses TRBV5-1 and TRBJ2-1, with D possibly TRBD1 on 5 matching bases. Looked up from germline, CDR1 is SGHRS and CDR2 is YFSETQ. Trimming removed 3 bases at V and 0 bases at J, with 10 bases between. There are 15 residues in the CDR3. As DNA, the CDR3 is TGCGCCAGCAGCTGGACCGACAGCTCCTACAATGAGCAGTTCTTC. Translated: CASSWTDSSYNEQFF.

With respect to this clone: Distinct nucleotide sequences in the sample also encode this CDR3. The genes are TRBV28 and TRBJ1-2; D is ambiguous. The V gene's germline CDR1 is MDHEN and CDR2 SYDVKM. The CDR3 loop spans 14 amino acids. Trimming left V 2 bases short and J 0 bases short, with 7 bases between. The CDR3 protein is CASSLGTANYGYTF. CDR3 DNA sequence: TGTGCCAGCAGTTTAGGCACAGCTAACTATGGCTACACCTTC.

Comments on this clone: Germline and junction disagree at one end, which may indicate a read error. The chain couples TRBV11-2 to TRBJ2-1; D unresolved. Germline CDR1 and CDR2: SGHAT and FQNNGV. CDR3 length: 16 amino acids. DNA for the CDR3: TGTGCCAGCAGCCTAGACGGCAGTAAAGCCGGGAATGAGCAGTTCTTC. Translation gives CASSLDGSKAGNEQFF.

V gene TRBV11-3 combines with J gene TRBJ2-2, with 9 bases matching TRBD1. Losses at the gene ends were 5 bases for V and 6 bases for J; bases not matched to a gene: 7. The germline gives CDR1 SGHNT, CDR2 YENEEA. CDR3 size: 15 residues. Written as DNA, the CDR3 is TGTGCCAGCAGCATAGGGACAGGGCCAGCCGGGGAGCTGTTTTTT. It encodes CASSIGTGPAGELFF.

This chain links TRBV5-4 with TRBJ2-5, with unresolved D. Trimming cost V 5 bases and J 3 bases, with 17 bases left between them. This CDR3 comprises 15 residues. Germline loops: CDR1 SGHNT, CDR2 YYREEE (reference sequence). CDR3 DNA sequence: TGTGCCAGCAGGCTTGACGGAGTTTCAAAAGAGACCCAGTACTTC. This sequence encodes CASRLDGVSKETQYF.

This chain uses TRBV29-1 with TRBJ2-1; D remains unclear. V was pared by 7 bases and J by 5 bases, with 12 bases between. The CDR3 loop spans 12 amino acids. From germline, CDR1 is SQVTM and CDR2 ANQGSEA. The CDR3 protein is CSGRAVHNEQFF. DNA for the CDR3: TGCAGCGGGCGTGCGGTCCACAATGAGCAGTTCTTC.

This rearrangement joins TRBV29-1 to TRBJ1-4; tentative D call: TRBD1 (6 bases). The CDR3 covers 12 residues. Deletions cut 3 bases from V and 8 bases from J, with 10 bases between. Germline-derived CDR1 and CDR2 are SQVTM and ANQGSEA. CDR3 in DNA: TGCAGCGTTGACAGGGGAGGGGAAAAACTGTTTTTT. Amino acid sequence: CSVDRGGEKLFF.

This rearrangement joins TRBV5-6 to TRBJ2-7; D is possibly TRBD2 (5 bases). Germline V lookup: CDR1 SGHDT, CDR2 YYEEEE. This CDR3 comprises 12 residues. V was shortened by 4 bases and J by 6 bases, with 11 bases between the two germline ends. The CDR3 spells CASSPEGAEQYF. The CDR3 DNA reads as TGTGCCAGCAGCCCCGAGGGCGCCGAGCAGTACTTC.

The CDR3 sequence is CASSPDRVSGGYTF. The CDR3, as DNA: TGTGCCAGCAGCCCCGACAGGGTCTCGGGGGGCTACACCTTC. The chain has TRBV6-5 and TRBJ1-2, with 7 bases that match TRBD1. The CDR3 is 14 amino acids. CDR1 is MNHEY and CDR2 is SVGAGI in the germline V gene. V shed 6 bases and J 8 bases; nucleotides not matched to a gene: 12.

This chain uses TRBV5-1 with TRBJ1-1, with TRBD1 identical over 8 bases. V gave up 4 bases and J gave up 1 base; unmatched junction bases: 3. The germline gives CDR1 SGHRS, CDR2 YFSETQ. The CDR3 runs to 14 residues. CDR3 sequence: CASSAGQENTEAFF. The CDR3 nucleotides are TGCGCCAGCAGCGCGGGACAGGAGAACACTGAAGCTTTCTTT. Variable domain in full (rest from reference TRBV5-1 and TRBJ1-1): KAGVTQTPRYLIKTRGQQVTLSCSPISGHRSVSWYQQTPGQGLQFLFEYFSETQRNKGNFPGRFSGRQFSNSRSEMNVSTLELGDSALYLCASSAGQENTEAFFGQGTRLTVV.

The CDR3 is CASSWVQGALTGELFF. CDR3 coding DNA: TGTGCCAGCAGTTGGGTACAGGGGGCGCTTACCGGGGAGCTGTTTTTT. The gene calls are TRBV2 and TRBJ2-2, with 9 bases aligning to TRBD1. The CDR3 is 16 amino acids. Germline V CDR1 and CDR2: SNHLY, FYNNEI. With 5 bases clipped from V and 5 bases from J, the junction kept 9 bases outside the gene matches.

This rearrangement joins TRBV4-1 to TRBJ2-7; TRBD2 agrees at 14 bases. Germline assignment: CDR1 MGHRA and CDR2 YSYEKL. The CDR3 spans 20 residues. The ends lost 1 base at V and 0 bases at J; junction bases unmatched: 11. DNA for the CDR3: TGCGCCAGCAGCCAAGGGGCCTGGACTAGCGGGAGGCCGAGCTCCTACGAGCAGTACTTC. It is translated as CASSQGAWTSGRPSSYEQYF.

The rearrangement links TRBV28 to TRBJ1-5; TRBD1 aligns across 7 bases. Trimming took 3 bases from V and 4 from J; bases not matched to a gene: 6. The V gene's germline CDR1 is MDHEN and CDR2 SYDVKM. CDR3 length equals 15 residues. CDR3 nucleotide sequence: TGTGCCAGCAGTTTCCGGGACAGACTAAATCAGCCCCAGCATTTT. This translates into CASSFRDRLNQPQHF.

In this sample, this clone turned up a few times. The chain uses TRBV28 and TRBJ1-5; TRBD1 matches at 9 bases. Per the germline V gene, CDR1 is MDHEN and CDR2 is SYDVKM. J was trimmed by 2 bases and V by 6 bases; bases with no gene match: 20. This CDR3 has 20 residues. The CDR3 nucleotides are TGTGCCAGCAGAACCTACTTCCGGGGACAGGGTCAAGTTGGCAATCAGCCCCAGCATTTT. Translating gives CASRTYFRGQGQVGNQPQHF.

V is TRBV4-2 and J is TRBJ1-1; no clear D gene. The CDR3 covers 14 residues. Deletions cut 5 bases from V and 5 bases from J, with 15 bases between. The V gene's germline CDR1 is LGHNA and CDR2 YNFKEQ. This CDR3 is CASSFPSGSTEAFF. The CDR3 DNA is TGTGCCAGCAGCTTCCCTAGTGGCTCTACTGAAGCTTTCTTT.

The chain recombines TRBV12-2 with TRBJ2-7; the table's D gene call, TRBD2, was not cross checked with the DNA. TRBV12-2 is flagged as a pseudogene. The CDR3 covers 15 residues. This CDR3 is CARSDHSGRAHEQYF. DNA for the CDR3: TGTGCAAGATCAGATCATAGCGGGAGGGCACACGAGCAGTACTTC.

The rearrangement links TRBV5-1 to TRBJ2-3; the match to TRBD2 covers 10 bases. CDR1 SGHRS and CDR2 YFSETQ come from the germline V gene. V trimming: 3 bases; J trimming: 1 base; junction bases outside the gene matches: 14. The CDR3 consists of 19 residues. The CDR3 bases are TGCGCCAGCAGCTCCGGCGGACCGTTGAGCGGGGGGGGCACAGATACGCAGTATTTT. This gives the protein CASSSGGPLSGGGTDTQYF.